This T cell receptor (beta chain) was recorded in a study of siplizumab effects on memory and regulatory T cells. Notes on the study in general: Naive or memory phenotype was unassignable for roughly 75-97% of proliferating CD4+ or CD8+ clones. Siplizumab conditions gave an average of around 70% Treg-derived mappable alloreactive CD4+ clones, versus around 30% for controls. Fewer alloreactive sequences mapped to unstimulated CD4+ memory cells under siplizumab. Naive T cell populations appeared to exhibit greater diversity than memory cells and appeared to be major alloresponse contributors.

As regards this clone: Its specificity is not known.

Some clones are missing from TCRdb's copy, which holds only in-frame ones; the method was immunoSEQ multiplex PCR. This sample carries roughly 50,000 clones, over 85% of them seen once, and the ten largest clones take roughly a sixth. The CDR3 extends over 13 amino acids. V was pared by 10 bases and J by 4 bases, with 9 bases of the junction left unmatched. Germline lookup yields CDR1 LNHDA and CDR2 SQIVND (reference sequence). Sequencing input: CD8+ T cells sorted from blood. The V and J genes are TRBV19 and TRBJ2-5; 7 nucleotides match TRBD1. The TCR originated in a human donor in good health. The CDR3 is CATTNRGRETQYF. The CDR3 DNA sequence: TGTGCCACCACAAACAGGGGCCGAGAGACCCAGTACTTC. Full variable domain (outside the CDR3, taken from reference TRBV19 and TRBJ2-5): DGGITQSPKYLFRKEGQNVTLSCEQNLNHDAMYWYRQDPGQGLRLIYYSQIVNDFQKGDIAEGYSVSREKKESFPLTVTSAQKNPTAFYLCATTNRGRETQYFGPGTRLLVL.